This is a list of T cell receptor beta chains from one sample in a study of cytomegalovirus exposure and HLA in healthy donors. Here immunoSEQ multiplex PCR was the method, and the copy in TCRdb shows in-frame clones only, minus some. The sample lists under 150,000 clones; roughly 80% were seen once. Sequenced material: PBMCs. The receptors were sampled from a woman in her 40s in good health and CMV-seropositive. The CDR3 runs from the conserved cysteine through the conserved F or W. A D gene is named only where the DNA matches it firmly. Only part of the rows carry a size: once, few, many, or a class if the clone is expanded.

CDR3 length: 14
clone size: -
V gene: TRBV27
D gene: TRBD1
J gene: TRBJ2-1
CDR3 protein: CASSPGTGGAEQFF
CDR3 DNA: TGTGCCAGCAGTCCCGGGACAGGGGGAGCTGAGCAGTTCTTC

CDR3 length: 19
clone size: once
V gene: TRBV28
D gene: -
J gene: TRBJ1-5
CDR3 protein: CASQSPGGDLGYSNQPQHF
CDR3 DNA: TGTGCCAGCCAATCCCCGGGGGGGGACCTCGGCTATAGCAATCAGCCCCAGCATTTT

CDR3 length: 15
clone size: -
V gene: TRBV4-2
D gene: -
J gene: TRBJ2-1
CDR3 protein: CASSQDALGVGEEFF
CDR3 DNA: TGTGCCAGCAGCCAAGATGCCCTGGGGGTAGGGGAGGAGTTCTTC

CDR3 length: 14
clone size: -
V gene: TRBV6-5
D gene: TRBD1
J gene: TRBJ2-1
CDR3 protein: CATRTGGQYNEQFF
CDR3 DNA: TGTGCCACCAGGACAGGGGGCCAATACAATGAGCAGTTCTTC

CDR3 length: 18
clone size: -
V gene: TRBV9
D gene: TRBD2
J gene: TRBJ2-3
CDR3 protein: CASSVGGLAGSSTDTQYF
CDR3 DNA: TGTGCCAGCAGCGTAGGGGGACTAGCGGGATCTAGCACAGATACGCAGTATTTT

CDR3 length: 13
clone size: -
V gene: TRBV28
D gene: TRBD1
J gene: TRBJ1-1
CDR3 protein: CASMDRMNTEAFF
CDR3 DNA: TGTGCCAGCATGGACAGGATGAACACTGAAGCTTTCTTT

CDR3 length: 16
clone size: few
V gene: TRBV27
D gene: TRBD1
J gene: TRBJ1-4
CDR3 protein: CASSRGQGSTNEKLFF
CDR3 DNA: TGTGCCAGCAGTAGAGGACAGGGATCAACTAATGAAAAACTGTTTTTT

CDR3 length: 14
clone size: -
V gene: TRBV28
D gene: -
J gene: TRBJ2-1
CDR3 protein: CASSRPGLGDEQFF
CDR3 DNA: TGTGCCAGCAGTCGACCAGGACTTGGGGATGAGCAGTTCTTC

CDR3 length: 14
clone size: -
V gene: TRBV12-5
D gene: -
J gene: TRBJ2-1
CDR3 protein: CASGSLGVSAEQFF
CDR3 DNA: TGTGCTAGTGGTTCCTTGGGCGTCTCGGCAGAGCAGTTCTTC

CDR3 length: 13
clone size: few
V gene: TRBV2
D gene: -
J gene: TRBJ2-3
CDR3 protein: CASSEGGIDTQYF
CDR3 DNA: TGTGCCAGCAGTGAAGGAGGGATAGATACGCAGTATTTT

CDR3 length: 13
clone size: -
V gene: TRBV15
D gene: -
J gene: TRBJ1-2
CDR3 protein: CATRQAKVYGYTF
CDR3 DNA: TGTGCCACCCGACAGGCGAAAGTCTATGGCTACACCTTC

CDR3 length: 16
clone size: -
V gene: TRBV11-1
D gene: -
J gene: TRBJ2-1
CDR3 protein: CASGQYRGTSYNEQFF
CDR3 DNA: TGTGCCAGCGGACAGTATAGGGGGACGTCCTACAATGAGCAGTTCTTC

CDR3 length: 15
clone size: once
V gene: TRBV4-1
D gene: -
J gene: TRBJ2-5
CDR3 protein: CASSPGSRTEETQYF
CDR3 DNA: TGCGCCAGCAGCCCGGGGTCCCGGACCGAAGAGACCCAGTACTTC

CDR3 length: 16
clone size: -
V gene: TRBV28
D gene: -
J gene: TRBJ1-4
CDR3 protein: CASSLRGLQGNEKLFF
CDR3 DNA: TGTGCCAGCAGTTTAAGAGGTCTCCAGGGTAATGAAAAACTGTTTTTT

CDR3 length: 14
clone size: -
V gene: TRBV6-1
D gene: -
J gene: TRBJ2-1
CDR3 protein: CASSEGQARKVQFF
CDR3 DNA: TGTGCCAGCAGTGAAGGGCAAGCGAGGAAGGTGCAGTTCTTC

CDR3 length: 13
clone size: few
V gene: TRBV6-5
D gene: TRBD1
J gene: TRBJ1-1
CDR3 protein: CASTRQGAGGAFF
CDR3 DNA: TGTGCCAGCACTAGACAGGGGGCTGGGGGAGCTTTCTTT

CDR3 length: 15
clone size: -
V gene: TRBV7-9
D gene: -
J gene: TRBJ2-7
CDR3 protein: CASSFGQGGSYEQYF
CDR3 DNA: TGTGCCAGCAGCTTCGGGCAGGGGGGCTCCTACGAGCAGTACTTC

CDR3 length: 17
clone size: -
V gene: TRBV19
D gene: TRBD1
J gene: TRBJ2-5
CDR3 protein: CASSPRQGAGSWETQYF
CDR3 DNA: TGTGCCAGTAGTCCCCGACAGGGGGCGGGTTCTTGGGAGACCCAGTACTTC

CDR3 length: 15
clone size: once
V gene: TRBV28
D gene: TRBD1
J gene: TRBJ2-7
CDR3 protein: CASSLPGQGSYEQYF
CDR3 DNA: TGTGCCAGCAGTTTACCGGGACAGGGCTCCTACGAGCAGTACTTC

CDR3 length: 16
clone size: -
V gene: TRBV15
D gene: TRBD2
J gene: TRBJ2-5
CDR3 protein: CATSEGLAGGQETQYF
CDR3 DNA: TGTGCCACCAGCGAAGGACTAGCGGGGGGCCAAGAGACCCAGTACTTC

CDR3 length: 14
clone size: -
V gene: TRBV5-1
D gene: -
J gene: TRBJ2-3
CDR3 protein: CASSQDSYTDTQYF
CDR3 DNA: TGCGCCAGCAGCCAGGACTCTTACACAGATACGCAGTATTTT

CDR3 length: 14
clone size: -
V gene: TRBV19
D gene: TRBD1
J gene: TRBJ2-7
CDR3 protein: CASSLGQGAYEQYF
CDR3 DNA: TGTGCCAGTAGCTTAGGACAGGGTGCCTACGAGCAGTACTTC

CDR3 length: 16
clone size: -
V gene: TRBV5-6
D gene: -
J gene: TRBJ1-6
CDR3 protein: CASKEGVSSYNSPLHF
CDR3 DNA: TGTGCCAGCAAAGAGGGGGTGAGCTCCTATAATTCACCCCTCCACTTT